This is a list of T cell receptor beta chains from one sample in a study of blood T cell repertoires in COVID-19. TCRdb's copy holds only in-frame clones and misses some; the assay was immunoSEQ multiplex PCR. Here the sample spans some 130,000 clones, roughly four fifths being singletons. The sequenced sample consisted of peripheral blood. These receptor sequences come from a man between 40 and 49 years old with active or convalescent COVID-19. Both conserved end residues are part of each CDR3. The D gene is left open where the match is weak. Size tells how often a clone was seen (once, few, many) or the class of an expanded clone, and some rows leave it out.

V	D	size	J	DNA	CDR3
TRBV9	TRBD1	once	TRBJ2-2	TGTGCCAGCAGCGTATCCCCGGGACAGGGGGCTGTTTCCAGCACCGGGGAGCTGTTTTTT	CASSVSPGQGAVSSTGELFF
TRBV18	TRBD1	NA	TRBJ1-3	TGTGCCAGCTCACCACGGGACAGGGGAGGTGGAAACACCATATATTTT	CASSPRDRGGGNTIYF
TRBV21-1	NA	NA	TRBJ1-5	TGTGCCAGCAGCAAAGGGGGACAGGGGGCCGGGCAGCCCCAGCATTTT	CASSKGGQGAGQPQHF
TRBV9	NA	NA	TRBJ1-2	TGTGCCAGCAGCGTAGATGGCGGGGGCTATGGCTACACCTTC	CASSVDGGGYGYTF
TRBV7-9	TRBD1	NA	TRBJ2-5	TGTGCCAGCAGACGGACAGGGGGCTTAGAGACCCAGTACTTC	CASRRTGGLETQYF
TRBV27	TRBD2	many	TRBJ2-7	TGTGCCAGCCGCCCCGGGGGGTCCTACGAGCAGTACTTC	CASRPGGSYEQYF
TRBV6-2/TRBV6-3	TRBD2	few	TRBJ2-3	TGTGCCAGCAGTTACTCGACTAGCGGCACAGATACGCAGTATTTT	CASSYSTSGTDTQYF
TRBV5-4	NA	NA	TRBJ1-1	TGTGCCAGCAGCTTGGAGGGGGACGGTGAAGCTTTCTTT	CASSLEGDGEAFF
TRBV5-3	NA	NA	TRBJ2-5	TGTGCCAGAAGCTTTGTGGGGGGTCATGGGACCCAGTACTTC	CARSFVGGHGTQYF
TRBV6-6	NA	NA	TRBJ1-2	TGTGCCAGCAGTCCCGGGACATTGGACGGCTACACCTTC	CASSPGTLDGYTF